A single sample gave rise to the 3 T cell receptor beta chains below, sequenced in a study of blood T cell repertoires in COVID-19. Libraries were prepared by immunoSEQ multiplex PCR; TCRdb keeps only in-frame clonotypes and omits some of them. Of tens of thousands of clones listed, over 75% were seen once; the top ten hold roughly 4%. Specimen: peripheral blood. The source is a woman aged 60-70 years with acute or convalescent COVID-19.

In DNA form, the CDR3 reads TGTGCCAGCAGCTTGAGGGGGCATGAAGGTGGCTACACCTTC. Translated: CASSLRGHEGGYTF. The chain recombines TRBV5-5 with TRBJ1-2; 7 bases agree with TRBD1. Germline assignment: CDR1 SGHKS and CDR2 YYEKEE (reference sequence). This CDR3 has 14 residues. V lost 1 base and J lost 7; bases outside the gene matches: 7.

There are a few counts of this clone. V is TRBV4-2 and J is TRBJ2-7; D not certain. This CDR3 spans 13 amino acids. Trimming removed 1 base from V and 2 bases from J, with 6 bases in between. CDR1 is LGHNA and CDR2 is YNFKEQ in the germline V gene. The CDR3 region has the DNA TGTGCCAGCAGCCAAGTCGGTGCCTACGAGCAGTACTTC. It codes for CASSQVGAYEQYF.

The rearrangement joins TRBV18 to TRBJ2-7, with 10 bases lining up with TRBD1. The germline V gene has CDR1 KGHSH and CDR2 LQKENI. The CDR3 totals 15 residues. Trimming at V came to 3 bases and at J to 6 bases, leaving 8 bases not matched to a gene. In DNA form, the CDR3 reads TGTGCCAGCTCACCCACAGACAGGGGGCGGCGCGAGCAGTACTTC. Its translation is CASSPTDRGRREQYF.